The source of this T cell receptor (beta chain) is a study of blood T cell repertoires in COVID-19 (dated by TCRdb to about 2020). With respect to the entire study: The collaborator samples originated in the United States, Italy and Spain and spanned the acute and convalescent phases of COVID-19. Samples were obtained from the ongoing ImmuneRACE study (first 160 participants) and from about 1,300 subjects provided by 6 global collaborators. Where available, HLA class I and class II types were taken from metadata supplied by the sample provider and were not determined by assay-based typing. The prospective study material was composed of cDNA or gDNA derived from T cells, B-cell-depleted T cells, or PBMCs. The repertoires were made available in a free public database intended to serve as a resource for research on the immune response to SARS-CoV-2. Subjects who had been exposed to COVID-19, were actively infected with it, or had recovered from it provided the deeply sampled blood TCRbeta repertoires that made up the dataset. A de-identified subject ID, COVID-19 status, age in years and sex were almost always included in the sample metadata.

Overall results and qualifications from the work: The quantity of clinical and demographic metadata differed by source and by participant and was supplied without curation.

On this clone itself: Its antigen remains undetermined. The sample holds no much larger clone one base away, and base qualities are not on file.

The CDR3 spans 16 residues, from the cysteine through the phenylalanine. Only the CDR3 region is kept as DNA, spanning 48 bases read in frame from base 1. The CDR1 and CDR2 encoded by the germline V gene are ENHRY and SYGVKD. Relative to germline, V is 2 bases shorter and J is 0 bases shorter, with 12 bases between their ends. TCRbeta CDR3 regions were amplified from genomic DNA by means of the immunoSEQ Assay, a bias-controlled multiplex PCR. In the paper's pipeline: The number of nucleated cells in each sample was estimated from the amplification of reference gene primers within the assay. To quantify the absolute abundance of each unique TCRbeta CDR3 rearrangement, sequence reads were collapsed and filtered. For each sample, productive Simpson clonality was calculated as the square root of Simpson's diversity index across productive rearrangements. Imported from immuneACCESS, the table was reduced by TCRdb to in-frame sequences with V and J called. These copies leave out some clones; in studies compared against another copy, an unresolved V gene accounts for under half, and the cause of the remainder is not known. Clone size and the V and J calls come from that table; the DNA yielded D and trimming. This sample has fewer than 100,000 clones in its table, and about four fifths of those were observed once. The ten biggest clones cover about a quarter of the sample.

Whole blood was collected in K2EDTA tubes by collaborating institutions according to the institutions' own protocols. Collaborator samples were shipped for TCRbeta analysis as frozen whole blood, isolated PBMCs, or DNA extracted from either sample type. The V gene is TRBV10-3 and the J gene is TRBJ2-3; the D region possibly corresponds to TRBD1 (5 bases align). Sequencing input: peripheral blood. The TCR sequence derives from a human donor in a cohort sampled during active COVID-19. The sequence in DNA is TGTGCCATCAGTGAGCTAGGGGCGGATAGCACAGATACGCAGTATTTT. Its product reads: CAISELGADSTDTQYF.